This T cell receptor (beta chain) was captured by sequencing in a study of T cells in Graves' hyperthyroidism and ophthalmopathy. General study results and limits: Most expanded thyroid clonotypes above 0.001 also appeared in blood. The model foresaw ophthalmopathy a median approximately 6.1 months prior to onset.

Researchers took RNA transcripts and amplified the TCR beta CDR3 regions from them. The primer set for the first-round RT-PCR of the TCR CDR3 was HTBI. TCRdb analysed the multiplex PCR reads with MiXCR anew, one entry per CDR3 protein. This repertoire shows 250,000 to 350,000 distinct CDR3 sequences, approximately 15% found once; its top ten account for around 61%. The V and J ends lost 4 bases and 1 base, in that order; junction bases with no gene match: 5. The CDR3 spans 16 residues. Germline-derived CDR1 and CDR2 are SGHRS and YFSETQ. A word on this clonotype: What it binds is unknown.

The sample was blood. The rearrangement joins TRBV5-1 to TRBJ1-2, with 12 bases lining up with TRBD1. The sequence came from a woman aged 60-75 years with Graves' ophthalmopathy. CDR3 loop: CASSMGQGAINYGYTF. The DNA of the CDR3 is TGCGCCAGCAGCATGGGACAGGGGGCAATTAACTATGGCTACACCTTC.